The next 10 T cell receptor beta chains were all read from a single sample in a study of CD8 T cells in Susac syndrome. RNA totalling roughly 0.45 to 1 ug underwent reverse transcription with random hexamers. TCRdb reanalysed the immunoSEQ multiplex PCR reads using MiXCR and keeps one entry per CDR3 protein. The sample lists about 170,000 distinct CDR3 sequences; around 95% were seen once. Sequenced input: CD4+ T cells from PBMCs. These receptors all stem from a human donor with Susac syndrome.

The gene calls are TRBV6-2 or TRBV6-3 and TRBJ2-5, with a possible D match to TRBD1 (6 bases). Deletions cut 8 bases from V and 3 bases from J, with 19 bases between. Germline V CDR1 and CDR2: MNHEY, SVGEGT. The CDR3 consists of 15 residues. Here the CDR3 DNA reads TGTGCCAGCTCCCTATCGTTGGACAGCAAAGAGACCCAGTACTTC. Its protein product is CASSLSLDSKETQYF.

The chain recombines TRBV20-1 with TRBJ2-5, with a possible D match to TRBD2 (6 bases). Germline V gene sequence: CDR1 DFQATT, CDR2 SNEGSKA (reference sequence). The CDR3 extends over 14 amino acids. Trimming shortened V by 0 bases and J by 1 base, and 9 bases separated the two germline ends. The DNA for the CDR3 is TGCAGTGCTAGAGATGTCGGGGGCCAAGAGACCCAGTACTTC. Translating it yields CSARDVGGQETQYF.

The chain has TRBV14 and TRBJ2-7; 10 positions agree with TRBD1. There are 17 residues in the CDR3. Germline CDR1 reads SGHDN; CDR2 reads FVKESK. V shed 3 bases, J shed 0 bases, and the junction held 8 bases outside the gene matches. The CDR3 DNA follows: TGTGCCAGCAGCCAGGGGGGACAGGGGATGAGCTCCTACGAGCAGTACTTC. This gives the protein CASSQGGQGMSSYEQYF.

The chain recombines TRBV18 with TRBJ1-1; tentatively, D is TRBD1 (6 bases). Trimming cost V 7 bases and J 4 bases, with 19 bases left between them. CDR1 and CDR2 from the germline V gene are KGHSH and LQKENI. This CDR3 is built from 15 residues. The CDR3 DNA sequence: TGTGCCAGCTTACCCCGCAGGGGTACTGTCACTGAAGCTTTCTTT. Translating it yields CASLPRRGTVTEAFF. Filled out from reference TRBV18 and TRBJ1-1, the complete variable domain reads NAGVMQNPRHLVRRRGQEARLRCSPMKGHSHVYWYRQLPEEGLKFMVYLQKENIIDESGMPKERFSAEFPKEGPSILRIQQVVRGDSAAYFCASLPRRGTVTEAFFGQGTRLTVV.

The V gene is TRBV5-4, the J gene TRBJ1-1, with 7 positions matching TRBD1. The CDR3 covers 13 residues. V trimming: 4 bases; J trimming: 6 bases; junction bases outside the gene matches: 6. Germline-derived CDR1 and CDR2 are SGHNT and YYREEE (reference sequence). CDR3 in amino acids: CASSGTVGAEAFF. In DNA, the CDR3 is TGTGCCAGCAGCGGGACAGTGGGCGCTGAAGCTTTCTTT.

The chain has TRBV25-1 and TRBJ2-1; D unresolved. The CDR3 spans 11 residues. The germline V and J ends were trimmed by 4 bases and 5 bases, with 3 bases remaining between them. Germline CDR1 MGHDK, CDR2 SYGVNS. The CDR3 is CASSAHNEQFF. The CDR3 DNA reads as TGTGCCAGCAGTGCCCACAATGAGCAGTTCTTC.

The DNA for the CDR3 is TGTGCCAGCAGCGGGACACGAGGGACCGGGGAGCTGTTTTTT. This gives the protein CASSGTRGTGELFF. The rearrangement uses TRBV11-1 and TRBJ2-2; D is possibly TRBD1 (6 bases). Germline V gene sequence: CDR1 SGHAT, CDR2 FQDESV (reference sequence). V shed 5 bases and J shed 5 bases, with 12 bases lying between them. The CDR3 consists of 14 residues.

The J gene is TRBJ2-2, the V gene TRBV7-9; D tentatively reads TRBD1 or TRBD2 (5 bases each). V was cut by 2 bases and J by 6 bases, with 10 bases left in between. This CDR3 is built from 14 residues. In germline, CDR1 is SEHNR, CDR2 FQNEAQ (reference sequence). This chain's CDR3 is CASSLWDRSGELFF. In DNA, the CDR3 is TGTGCCAGCAGCTTATGGGACCGGTCCGGGGAGCTGTTTTTT. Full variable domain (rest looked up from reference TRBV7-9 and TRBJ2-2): DTGVSQNPRHKITKRGQNVTFRCDPISEHNRLYWYRQTLGQGPEFLTYFQNEAQLEKSRLLSDRFSAERPKGSFSTLEIQRTEQGDSAMYLCASSLWDRSGELFFGEGSRLTVL.

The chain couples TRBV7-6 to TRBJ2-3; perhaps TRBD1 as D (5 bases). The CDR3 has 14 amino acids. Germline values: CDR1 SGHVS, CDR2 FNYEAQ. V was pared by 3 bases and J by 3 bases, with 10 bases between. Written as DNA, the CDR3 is TGTGCCAGCAGCTTTTCCAGGGATACAGATACGCAGTATTTT. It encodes CASSFSRDTDTQYF.

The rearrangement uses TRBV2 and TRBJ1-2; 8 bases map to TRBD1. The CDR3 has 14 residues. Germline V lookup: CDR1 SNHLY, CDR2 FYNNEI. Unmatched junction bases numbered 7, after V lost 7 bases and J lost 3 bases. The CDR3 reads CASIEGTGDYGYTF. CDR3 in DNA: TGTGCCAGCATTGAGGGGACAGGTGACTATGGCTACACCTTC.